A selection of T cell receptor beta chains follows, all from one sample in a study of blood T cell repertoires in COVID-19. Assay: immunoSEQ multiplex PCR; the TCRdb copy retains only in-frame clones and omits some. The sample contains around 250,000 clones, about 83% of which appear only once. Sequencing was performed on peripheral blood. The receptor source for this set is a man older than 75 with acute or convalescent COVID-19. Both conserved end residues are trimmed from each CDR3. Clone size, where shown, is once, few, many, or a class for clones that have expanded.

V gene: TRBV5-1; clone size: -; J gene: TRBJ2-6; CDR3 protein: ASSLQGASGANVLT
V gene: TRBV18; clone size: few; J gene: TRBJ1-5; CDR3 protein: ASSPEGGQGGNQPQH
V gene: TRBV15; clone size: -; J gene: TRBJ1-1; CDR3 protein: ATSRDETLGGAF
V gene: TRBV9; clone size: -; J gene: TRBJ2-1; CDR3 protein: ASSLGGAGWEQF
V gene: TRBV18; clone size: -; J gene: TRBJ1-3; CDR3 protein: ASSPQGNGNTIY
V gene: TRBV7-2; clone size: -; J gene: TRBJ2-2; CDR3 protein: ASSPGDFSNTGELF
V gene: TRBV19; clone size: -; J gene: TRBJ1-5; CDR3 protein: ASSIPGGINQPQH
V gene: TRBV15; clone size: -; J gene: TRBJ1-1; CDR3 protein: ATSGRTGVNTEAF
V gene: TRBV19; clone size: -; J gene: TRBJ1-6; CDR3 protein: ASSSARDRRNSPLH
V gene: TRBV21-1; clone size: once; J gene: TRBJ1-1; CDR3 protein: ASSTRLGNTEAF
V gene: TRBV6-2/TRBV6-3; clone size: -; J gene: TRBJ2-7; CDR3 protein: ASSYSTSGGPYEQY
V gene: TRBV5-8; clone size: -; J gene: TRBJ1-1; CDR3 protein: ASSSQGGNTEAF
V gene: TRBV7-3; clone size: -; J gene: TRBJ2-2; CDR3 protein: ASSPPGLRGSSGELF
V gene: TRBV14; clone size: -; J gene: TRBJ2-5; CDR3 protein: ASSQGTQRGSEETQY
V gene: TRBV5-1; clone size: -; J gene: TRBJ2-2; CDR3 protein: ASSLTAAPYTGELF
V gene: TRBV5-1; clone size: -; J gene: TRBJ1-2; CDR3 protein: ASSWGGQESYGYT
V gene: TRBV4-2; clone size: -; J gene: TRBJ1-2; CDR3 protein: ASREAGRGVGGYT
V gene: TRBV12-3/TRBV12-4; clone size: -; J gene: TRBJ1-5; CDR3 protein: ASSRGRDQPQH
V gene: TRBV6-5; clone size: -; J gene: TRBJ2-3; CDR3 protein: ASRGAGPRTDTQY
V gene: TRBV2; clone size: -; J gene: TRBJ2-1; CDR3 protein: ASSAGLASSYNEQF
V gene: TRBV24-1; clone size: -; J gene: TRBJ2-3; CDR3 protein: ATSAREHVTDTQY
V gene: TRBV29-1; clone size: -; J gene: TRBJ2-1; CDR3 protein: SVERWSGNEQF
V gene: TRBV5-4; clone size: once; J gene: TRBJ2-7; CDR3 protein: ASSKPGLAEEQY
V gene: TRBV28; clone size: -; J gene: TRBJ1-3; CDR3 protein: ASTPGGNTIY
V gene: TRBV10-3; clone size: -; J gene: TRBJ2-3; CDR3 protein: AAGLSGSSDTQY
V gene: TRBV11-2; clone size: -; J gene: TRBJ2-4; CDR3 protein: ASTHRGIAKNIQY
V gene: TRBV28; clone size: -; J gene: TRBJ1-2; CDR3 protein: ASSSADRAYGYT